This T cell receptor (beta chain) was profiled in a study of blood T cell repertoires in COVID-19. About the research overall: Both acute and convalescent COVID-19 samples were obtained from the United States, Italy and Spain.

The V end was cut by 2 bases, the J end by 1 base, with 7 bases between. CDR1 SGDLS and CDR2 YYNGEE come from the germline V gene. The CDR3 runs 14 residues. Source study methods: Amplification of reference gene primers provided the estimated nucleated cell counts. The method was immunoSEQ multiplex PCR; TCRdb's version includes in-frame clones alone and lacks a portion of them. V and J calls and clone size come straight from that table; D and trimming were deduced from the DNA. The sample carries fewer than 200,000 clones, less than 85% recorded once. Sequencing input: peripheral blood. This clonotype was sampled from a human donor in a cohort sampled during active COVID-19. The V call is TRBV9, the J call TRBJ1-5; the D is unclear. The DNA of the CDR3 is TGTGCCAGCAGCGTTTCGGTAAGCAATCAGCCCCAGCATTTT. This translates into CASSVSVSNQPQHF.